This T cell receptor (beta chain) was identified during a study of beta chain features in type 1 diabetes. Overall study: Patients looked much like healthy donors when it came to age, gender and cell yields. Sorted cells examined across all samples numbered 107,917,701. Study-wide results and limits: VDJ junctions sequenced from type 1 diabetes patients showed fewer insertions and more deletions. Moderately but significantly shorter TCRB CDR3s were found in Type 1 diabetes patients in all four CD4+ subsets.

This CDR3 region has 13 residues. Germline CDR1 SGHTA, CDR2 FQGNSA. With V trimmed by 5 bases and J by 8 bases, 6 bases remained unmatched. Comment on this clone: The antigen is not known.

Expressed TCRB transcripts were sequenced after all isolated RNA was converted to cDNA. Profiled with immunoSEQ multiplex PCR; TCRdb holds only in-frame clones, not every one. The table records 300,000 to 400,000 clones, around an eighth of them present only once. This TCR was sampled from a man aged 18 to 29 in good health. The chain joins TRBV7-2 to TRBJ2-1; the match to TRBD1 covers 7 bases. Sequencing was performed on naive CD4+ T cells from blood. CDR3 nucleotides: TGTGCCAGCAGCCAGGGGGTAGGGGATGAGCAGTTCTTC. This translates into CASSQGVGDEQFF. Full variable domain (missing parts from reference TRBV7-2 and TRBJ2-1): GAGVSQSPSNKVTEKGKDVELRCDPISGHTALYWYRQSLGQGLEFLIYFQGNSAPDKSGLPSDRFSAERTGGSVSTLTIQRTQQEDSAVYLCASSQGVGDEQFFGPGTRLTVL.